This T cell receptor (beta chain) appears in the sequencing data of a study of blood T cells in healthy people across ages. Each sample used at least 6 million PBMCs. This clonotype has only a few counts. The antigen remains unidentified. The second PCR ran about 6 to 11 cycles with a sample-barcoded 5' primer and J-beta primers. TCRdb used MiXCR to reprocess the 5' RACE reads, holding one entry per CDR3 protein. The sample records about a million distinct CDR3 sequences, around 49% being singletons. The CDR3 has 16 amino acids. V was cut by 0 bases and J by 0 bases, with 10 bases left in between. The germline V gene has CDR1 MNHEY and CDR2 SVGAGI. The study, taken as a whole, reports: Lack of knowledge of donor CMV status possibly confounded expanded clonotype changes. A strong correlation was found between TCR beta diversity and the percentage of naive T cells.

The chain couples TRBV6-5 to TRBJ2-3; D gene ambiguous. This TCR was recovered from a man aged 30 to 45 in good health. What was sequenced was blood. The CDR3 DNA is TGTGCCAGCAGTTACTCGGGTCCGGCTAGCACAGATACGCAGTATTTT. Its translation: CASSYSGPASTDTQYF.